This TCR beta chain was recovered during a study of T cell repertoires in cytomegalovirus infection. Overall study context: Indications came from public TCR beta signatures; they pointed to CMV infection and to a matching HLA type.

TCRdb fed the reads into MiXCR, producing one record per CDR3 protein. The table lists approximately 150,000 distinct CDR3 sequences, roughly a sixth of them singletons. V dropped 5 bases and J dropped 2 bases, with 7 bases sitting between them. Germline CDR1 SGHVS, CDR2 FNYEAQ. This CDR3 is 12 amino acids long. The receptor's source is a human donor in good health (CMV status not recorded). Some clones in this sample may be carry-over from other donors' samples. The rearrangement uses TRBV7-6 and TRBJ2-7; D remains ambiguous. The sequenced sample was CD8+ T cells from PBMCs. For the CDR3, the DNA is TGTGCCAGCAGCCTCCCCCCCTACGAGCAGTACTTC. This codes for CASSLPPYEQYF.